A single sample gave rise to the 20 T cell receptor beta chains below, sequenced in a study of T-cell memory formation after mild COVID-19. TCRdb fed the 5' RACE reads into MiXCR, producing one record per CDR3 protein. Of about 250,000 distinct CDR3 sequences listed, roughly 18% were seen once; the top ten hold under 25%. The sequencing input was PBMCs or a T cell subset sorted from them (not recorded which). The receptors here all came from a man aged 18 to 29 who had mild COVID-19 (a few samples of this study predate the infection). Cell type and time point are not known.

The chain is built from TRBV9 and TRBJ2-5, with 8 bases lining up with TRBD2. With 0 bases clipped from V and 5 bases from J, the junction kept 6 bases outside the gene matches. This CDR3 has 15 amino acids. Germline V gives CDR1 SGDLS, CDR2 YYNGEE. CDR3 sequence reads: CASSVAGGLVETQYF. CDR3 in DNA: TGTGCCAGCAGCGTAGCGGGGGGGCTGGTTGAGACCCAGTACTTC.

The CDR3 region has the DNA TGTGCCAGCAGCTTAGCTGGTCCCGGGGAGCTGTTTTTT. Translating it yields CASSLAGPGELFF. The V and J genes are TRBV7-2 and TRBJ2-2; D call uncertain. Trimming removed 0 bases from V and 6 bases from J, with 5 bases in between. This CDR3 is 13 amino acids long. Germline V gene lookup returns CDR1 SGHTA and CDR2 FQGNSA.

This clonotype was observed a few times. The CDR3 DNA is TGTGCCAGCAGCCAAGATCAGACCAGGGCCGGGGAGCTGTTTTTT. Translation: CASSQDQTRAGELFF. This sequence joins TRBV3-1 and TRBJ2-2; tentative D call: TRBD1 (5 bases). The CDR3 contains 15 residues. V was cut by 0 bases and J by 6 bases, with 11 bases left in between. From germline, CDR1 is LGHDT and CDR2 YNNKEL (reference sequence).

This clonotype was seen a few times. This rearrangement joins TRBV4-1 to TRBJ1-1; perhaps TRBD1 as D (5 bases). CDR3 size: 14 residues. CDR1 is MGHRA, CDR2 YSYEKL, per germline. V shed 0 bases and J shed 5 bases, with 10 bases lying between them. The CDR3 DNA reads TGCGCCAGCAGCCAAGAATGGGGGGAGACTGAAGCTTTCTTT. It is translated as CASSQEWGETEAFF.

This clonotype showed up just a few times. The chain employs TRBV7-9 and TRBJ1-1; D is unclear. The germline V and J ends were trimmed by 4 bases and 2 bases, with 14 bases remaining between them. The CDR3 totals 15 residues. Germline CDR1 and CDR2: SEHNR and FQNEAQ (reference sequence). CDR3 sequence (DNA): TGTGCCAGCAGCTCCCCCCGGGAGGATAACACTGAAGCTTTCTTT. This sequence encodes CASSSPREDNTEAFF.

This sequence joins TRBV5-1 and TRBJ1-1; TRBD1 matches at 8 bases. The CDR3 has 14 residues. Trimming took 4 bases from V and 5 from J; bases not matched to a gene: 7. The V gene's germline CDR1 is SGHRS and CDR2 YFSETQ. The CDR3 spells CASSRTGLETEAFF. In DNA, the CDR3 is TGCGCCAGCAGCAGGACAGGGTTGGAGACTGAAGCTTTCTTT.

The gene calls are TRBV28 and TRBJ1-1, with D possibly matching TRBD1 (6 bases). Trimming removed 5 bases at V and 5 bases at J, with 21 bases between. The CDR3 is 16 residues long. Germline CDR1 MDHEN, CDR2 SYDVKM. The CDR3 loop reads CASSPPTGFQGTEAFF. The CDR3 coding sequence is TGTGCCAGCAGTCCACCAACAGGTTTCCAGGGGACTGAAGCTTTCTTT.

V is TRBV28 and J is TRBJ1-2, with D possibly TRBD1 on 5 matching bases. V was trimmed by 7 bases and J by 8 bases, leaving 14 bases between them. Looked up from germline, CDR1 is MDHEN and CDR2 is SYDVKM. This CDR3 comprises 12 residues. The CDR3 protein is CASTFGGSGYTF. In DNA form, the CDR3 reads TGTGCCAGCACCTTCGGGGGTAGCGGCTACACCTTC.

In this sample, this clonotype turned up a few times. The chain couples TRBV4-1 to TRBJ2-1; 8 bases are shared with TRBD1. The germline V gene encodes CDR1 MGHRA and CDR2 YSYEKL. Trimming removed 0 bases from V and 9 bases from J; junction bases left unmatched: 7. The CDR3 loop spans 15 amino acids. The CDR3, as DNA: TGCGCCAGCAGCCAAGAGACAGGGGCGCGGGGTGAGCAGTTCTTC. This gives the protein CASSQETGARGEQFF.

A few counts support this clonotype. The chain couples TRBV4-1 to TRBJ1-5; TRBD1 matches 10 bases. Germline lookup yields CDR1 MGHRA and CDR2 YSYEKL. V lost 0 bases, J lost 4 bases, and 0 bases stayed unmatched. The CDR3 has 15 residues. The CDR3 DNA is TGCGCCAGCAGCCAAGAGGACAGGGGGAATCAGCCCCAGCATTTT. Translated: CASSQEDRGNQPQHF.

This rearrangement joins TRBV4-2 to TRBJ2-3, with 8 bases fitting TRBD2. Germline V gene sequence: CDR1 LGHNA, CDR2 YNFKEQ. The CDR3 consists of 15 residues. V lost 1 base and J lost 0; bases outside the gene matches: 0. CDR3: CASSQGGGSTDTQYF. CDR3 DNA sequence: TGTGCCAGCAGCCAAGGCGGGGGGAGCACAGATACGCAGTATTTT.

This clonotype was recorded a few times. This chain connects TRBV15 to TRBJ2-3; D remains unclear. This CDR3 has 14 amino acids. CDR1 is LNHNV and CDR2 is YYDKDF in the germline V gene (reference sequence). V shed 0 bases and J shed 3 bases, with 7 bases lying between them. Here the CDR3 reads CATSREDLTDTQYF. The DNA of the CDR3 is TGTGCCACCAGCAGAGAGGACCTGACAGATACGCAGTATTTT.

The rearrangement uses TRBV6-2 or TRBV6-3 and TRBJ1-2, with D unclear. The germline gives CDR1 MNHEY, CDR2 SVGEGT. V gave up 8 bases and J gave up 5 bases, with 12 bases separating them. The CDR3 covers 12 residues. The CDR3 nucleotides are TGTGCCAGCCTCACACTCGAGTATGGCTACACCTTC. Its protein is CASLTLEYGYTF.

J is TRBJ2-3 and V is TRBV7-3, with D tentatively TRBD2 (7 bases). Trimming took off 5 bases at V and 11 bases at J, with 17 bases between the two ends. Germline lookup yields CDR1 SGHTA and CDR2 FQGTGA. The CDR3 consists of 13 residues. In DNA, the CDR3 is TGTGCCAGCAGCAGGGACTACCTAGGGGGGCAGTATTTT. Its protein product is CASSRDYLGGQYF. Full variable domain (remainder filled in from reference TRBV7-3 and TRBJ2-3): GAGVSQTPSNKVTEKGKYVELRCDPISGHTALYWYRQSLGQGPEFLIYFQGTGAADDSGLPNDRFFAVRPEGSVSTLKIQRTERGDSAVYLCASSRDYLGGQYFGPGTRLTVL.

J is TRBJ2-3 and V is TRBV6-2 or TRBV6-3, with TRBD2 matching over 7 bases. J was trimmed by 2 bases and V by 0 bases; bases with no gene match: 5. The CDR3 is 16 amino acids. In germline, CDR1 is MNHEY, CDR2 SVGEGT. The DNA for the CDR3 is TGTGCCAGCAGTTACTCGGGCGGGGGATACACAGATACGCAGTATTTT. It encodes CASSYSGGGYTDTQYF.

The DNA for the CDR3 is TGCGCCAGCAGCCAGACCGCGGGGGGACTGACCTCTGGAAACACCATATATTTT. Amino acids: CASSQTAGGLTSGNTIYF. The chain carries TRBV4-3 and TRBJ1-3; a weak D match, TRBD1 (5 bases). The V gene's germline CDR1 is LGHNA and CDR2 YSLEER. There are 18 residues in the CDR3. V lost 3 bases, J lost 0 bases, and 18 bases lay in between.

There are many counts of this clonotype. This sequence joins TRBV5-4 and TRBJ1-6; the D is unclear. The ends were cut back, 4 bases at V and 14 bases at J, with 22 bases in the middle. CDR1 is SGHNT and CDR2 is YYREEE in the germline V gene (reference sequence). CDR3 length equals 15 residues. The CDR3 spells CASSPGLEHGFSLHF. CDR3 sequence (DNA): TGTGCCAGCAGCCCCGGGTTGGAACACGGTTTTTCCCTCCACTTT.

J is TRBJ1-2 and V is TRBV6-2 or TRBV6-3, with 7 bases matching TRBD1. The CDR3 covers 12 residues. V was clipped by 6 bases and J by 2 bases; unmatched bases: 0. CDR1 is MNHEY and CDR2 is SVGEGT in the germline V gene. CDR3 region: CASRGQNYGYTF. In DNA, the CDR3 is TGTGCCAGCAGGGGACAGAACTATGGCTACACCTTC.

The table lists this clonotype with many counts. V gene TRBV7-2 combines with J gene TRBJ2-3, with 12 bases that match TRBD2. The ends lost 5 bases at V and 4 bases at J; junction bases unmatched: 7. The CDR3 totals 16 residues. Per the germline V gene, CDR1 is SGHTA and CDR2 is FQGNSA. The CDR3, as DNA: TGTGCCAGCAGCCGGACCTCTAGCGGGGGGGCAGATACGCAGTATTTT. Its protein is CASSRTSSGGADTQYF. Full variable domain (outside the CDR3, taken from reference TRBV7-2 and TRBJ2-3): GAGVSQSPSNKVTEKGKDVELRCDPISGHTALYWYRQSLGQGLEFLIYFQGNSAPDKSGLPSDRFSAERTGGSVSTLTIQRTQQEDSAVYLCASSRTSSGGADTQYFGPGTRLTVL.

J is TRBJ1-1 and V is TRBV2, with 9 bases that match TRBD1. CDR3 length equals 13 residues. CDR1 is SNHLY, CDR2 FYNNEI, per germline. V lost 5 bases, J lost 7 bases, and 5 bases stayed unmatched. The CDR3 bases are TGTGCCAGCAGTCCCGGGACAGGGTATGAAGCTTTCTTT. It yields the protein CASSPGTGYEAFF.